This T cell receptor (beta chain) appears in the sequencing data of a study of T cells after yellow fever vaccination. Whole-study results and caveats: Across the CD4 and CD8 compartments, a small share of clonotypes was present in both. In post-booster samples, most primary-vaccination clones reappeared (around 95% CD4, 70% to 90% CD8).

TCR cDNA was made by 5'RACE template switching, adding a universal primer site and UMIs. TCRdb reanalysed the 5' RACE reads using MiXCR and keeps one entry per CDR3 protein. In the table there are 300,000 to 400,000 distinct CDR3 sequences, 8.7% of which are singletons. V gave up 6 bases and J gave up 4 bases; unmatched junction bases: 5. The CDR3 loop spans 14 amino acids. This clonotype was detected ten times or more. Its antigen is currently unknown. The source material was PBMCs, sampled on the day of the first yellow fever vaccination. This sequence joins TRBV12-3 or TRBV12-4 and TRBJ2-2; TRBD1 aligns across 7 bases. The sequence was obtained from a man younger than 35 who received the YFV17D yellow fever vaccine. CDR3 nucleotides: TGTGCCAGCAGGTCTACAGGGGCCACCGGGGAGCTGTTTTTT. Amino acids: CASRSTGATGELFF.